The clone carrying this TCR beta chain has only a few counts. Its antigen remains unknown. Each CDR3 protein is one row after TCRdb ran MiXCR on the 5' RACE reads. The sample lists about 410,000 distinct CDR3 sequences, under 25% occurring once. The data stem from a study of T-cell memory formation after mild COVID-19. For the study at large: TCR clusters were mostly confined to one donor each. The study's findings and limits: Among clones contracting day 15 to 85, CD4/CD8 was balanced, whereas later expanders leaned CD4+. Among contracting clones, CD4+ were mainly CM/EM and CD8+ enriched in EMRA. Some clones that responded were present in memory (sampled pre-infection), which suggests cross-reactive memory joined.

The CDR3 is 13 residues long. V was clipped by 4 bases and J by 9 bases, with 13 bases between them. The germline CDR1 and CDR2 sequences are SEHNR and FQNEAQ (reference sequence). Sequenced input: PBMCs or a T cell subset sorted from them (not recorded which). The J gene is TRBJ2-1, the V gene TRBV7-9; D is possibly TRBD1 or TRBD2 (5 bases each). This clonotype was obtained from an adult woman who had mild COVID-19 (a few samples of this study predate the infection). Cell type and time point are not known. CDR3 sequence: CASSSHLGVEQFF. The CDR3 coding sequence is TGTGCCAGCAGCTCTCACCTGGGGGTTGAGCAGTTCTTC.